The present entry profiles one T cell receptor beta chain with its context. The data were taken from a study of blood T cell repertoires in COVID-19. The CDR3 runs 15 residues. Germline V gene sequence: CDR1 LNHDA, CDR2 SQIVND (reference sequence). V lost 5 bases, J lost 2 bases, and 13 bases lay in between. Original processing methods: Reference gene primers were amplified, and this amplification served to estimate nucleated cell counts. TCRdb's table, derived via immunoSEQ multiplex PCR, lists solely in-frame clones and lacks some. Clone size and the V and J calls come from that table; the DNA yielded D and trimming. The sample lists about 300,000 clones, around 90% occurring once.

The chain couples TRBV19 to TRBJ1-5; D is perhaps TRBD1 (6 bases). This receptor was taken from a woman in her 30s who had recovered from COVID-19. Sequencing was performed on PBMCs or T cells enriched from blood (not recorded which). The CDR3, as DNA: TGTGCCAGTAGTCGTGGGACATCCGGCAATCAGCCCCAGCATTTT. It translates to CASSRGTSGNQPQHF.